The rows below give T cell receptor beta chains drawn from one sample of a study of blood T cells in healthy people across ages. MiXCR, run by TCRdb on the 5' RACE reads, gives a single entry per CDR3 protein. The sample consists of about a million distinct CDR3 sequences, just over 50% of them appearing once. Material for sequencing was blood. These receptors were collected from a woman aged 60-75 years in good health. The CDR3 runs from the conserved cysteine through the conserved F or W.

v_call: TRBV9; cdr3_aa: CASSPIKTGLETQYF
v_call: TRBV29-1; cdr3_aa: CSVAQDSRDTQYF
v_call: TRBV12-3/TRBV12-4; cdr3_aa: CASSLYGSNTDTQYF
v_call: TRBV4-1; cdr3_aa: CASSQAAASTDTQYF
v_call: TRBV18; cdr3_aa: CASSQSRNEKLFF
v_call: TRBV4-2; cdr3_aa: CASSLGTSGNQETQYF
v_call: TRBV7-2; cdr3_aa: CASSSQGAGNTIYF
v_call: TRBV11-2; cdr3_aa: CASSPVLLADTQYF
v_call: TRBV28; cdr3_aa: CASSSGDTDTQYF
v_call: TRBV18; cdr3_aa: CASSPLGLAGTPDTQYF
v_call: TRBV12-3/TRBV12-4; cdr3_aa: CASSPIGLTGANYGYTF
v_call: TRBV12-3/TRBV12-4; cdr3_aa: CASSLVGPLADTQYF
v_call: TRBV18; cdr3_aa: CASSLSAWGDTQYF
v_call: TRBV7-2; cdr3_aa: CASSLVGGAPYEQYF
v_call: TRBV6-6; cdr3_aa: CASTAGQGPPLHF
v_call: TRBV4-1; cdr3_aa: CASSQDRRPTEQFF
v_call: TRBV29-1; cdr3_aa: CSVEGLGTGGSTDTQYF
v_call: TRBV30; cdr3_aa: CAWVTGSTNEKLFF
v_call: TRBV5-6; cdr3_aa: CASSRNAAGREKLFF
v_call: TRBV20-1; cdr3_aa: CSASGSRALYNEQFF
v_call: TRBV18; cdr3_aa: CASSPSAGARGEQYF
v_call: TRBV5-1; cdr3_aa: CASGLGKTQYF
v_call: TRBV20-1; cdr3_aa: CSARDPELILFF
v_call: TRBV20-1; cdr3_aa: CSANPDSYEQYF
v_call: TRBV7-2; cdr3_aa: CASSSYMKPYEQYF
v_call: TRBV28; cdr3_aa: CASSLGQGLFSQHF
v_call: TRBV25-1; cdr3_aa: CASSKLTGEQYF
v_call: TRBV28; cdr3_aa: CASTLGGHLSNQPQHF
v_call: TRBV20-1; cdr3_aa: CSTLNRAISEQYF
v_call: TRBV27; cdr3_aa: CASSTWTGKGEQYF
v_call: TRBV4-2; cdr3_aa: CASSPYYRQSSYNEQFF
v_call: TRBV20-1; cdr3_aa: CSARDWLASSYEQYF
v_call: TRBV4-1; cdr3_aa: CASSQVTQYNSPLHF
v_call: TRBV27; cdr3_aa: CASSPTGLRSYNEQFF
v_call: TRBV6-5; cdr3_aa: CASSRQSGETQYF
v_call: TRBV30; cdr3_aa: CAWSPGRNGEGANVLTF
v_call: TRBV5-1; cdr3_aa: CASSLTPFEISREQYF
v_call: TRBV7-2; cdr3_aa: CASSLAAGGLNEQFF
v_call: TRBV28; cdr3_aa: CASKETGGYEQYF
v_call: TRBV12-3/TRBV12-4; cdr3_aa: CASSSTGDYYGYTF
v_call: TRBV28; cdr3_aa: CASSIPLKSGTDTQYF
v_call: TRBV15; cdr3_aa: CATSRESGYGYTF
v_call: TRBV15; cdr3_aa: CATSRGTSGNTDTQYF
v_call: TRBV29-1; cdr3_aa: CSVARVGLLRADTQYF
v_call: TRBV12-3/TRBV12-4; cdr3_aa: CASGGQARYNEQFF
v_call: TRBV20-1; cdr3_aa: CSAPDRGPEQYF
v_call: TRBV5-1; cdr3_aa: CASSLTRERSEQYF
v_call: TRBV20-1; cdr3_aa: CSATPGAFYNEQFF
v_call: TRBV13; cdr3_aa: CASSPGTGRSRTEAFF
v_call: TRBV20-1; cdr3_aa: CSASESLAGGLVEYNEQFF